Only a few counts were recorded for the clone carrying this TCR beta chain. Its specificity is not known. Investigators reverse transcribed all isolated RNA, so they sequenced expressed TCRB transcripts. An average of about 3.4 million reads was obtained for naive, central memory and regulatory T cell samples. Sequencing used immunoSEQ multiplex PCR; TCRdb keeps in-frame clones, though not all of them. The sample records around 650,000 clones, roughly 12% being singletons. The data originate from a study of beta chain features in type 1 diabetes. Study in general: In age, gender and cell yields, patients were similar to healthy donors. Overall study results and limits: Any HLA-type effect on TCRB rearrangement remained unresolved here. Moderate but significant shortening of TCRB CDR3s was recorded in all four CD4+ subsets from Type 1 diabetes patients. Shorter templates might be favored by PCR, equally in patients and controls.

With V trimmed by 8 bases and J by 3 bases, 3 bases remained unmatched. This CDR3 is built from 12 residues. The germline CDR1 and CDR2 sequences are SNHLY and FYNNEI. This TCR was recovered from a man aged 30-40 years with type 1 diabetes. The chain combines TRBV2 with TRBJ2-7; 8 bases align to TRBD1. Sequenced material: naive CD4+ T cells from blood. The CDR3 reads CASHTGGYEQYF. The CDR3 bases are TGTGCCAGCCATACAGGGGGCTACGAGCAGTACTTC.